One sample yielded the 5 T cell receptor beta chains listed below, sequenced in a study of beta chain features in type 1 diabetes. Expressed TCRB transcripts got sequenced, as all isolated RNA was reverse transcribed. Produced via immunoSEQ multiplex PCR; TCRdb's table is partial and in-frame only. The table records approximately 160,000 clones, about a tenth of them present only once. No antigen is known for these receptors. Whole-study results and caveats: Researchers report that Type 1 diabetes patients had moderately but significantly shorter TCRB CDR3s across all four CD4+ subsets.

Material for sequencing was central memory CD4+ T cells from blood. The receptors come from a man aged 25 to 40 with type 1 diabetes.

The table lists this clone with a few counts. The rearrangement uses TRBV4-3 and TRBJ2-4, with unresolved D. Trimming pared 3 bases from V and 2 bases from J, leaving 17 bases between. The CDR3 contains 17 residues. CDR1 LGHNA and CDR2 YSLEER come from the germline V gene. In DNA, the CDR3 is TGCGCCAGCAGCCAGGGCCGTTTCAATCTACCCAAAAACATTCAGTACTTC. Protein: CASSQGRFNLPKNIQYF.

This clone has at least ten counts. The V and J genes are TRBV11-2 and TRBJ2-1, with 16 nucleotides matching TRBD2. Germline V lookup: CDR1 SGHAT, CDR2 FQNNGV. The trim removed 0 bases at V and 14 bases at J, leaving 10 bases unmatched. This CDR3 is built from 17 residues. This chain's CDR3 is CASSLDAGTSGRASKFF. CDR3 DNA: TGTGCCAGCAGCTTAGATGCGGGGACTAGCGGGAGGGCCTCGAAGTTCTTC.

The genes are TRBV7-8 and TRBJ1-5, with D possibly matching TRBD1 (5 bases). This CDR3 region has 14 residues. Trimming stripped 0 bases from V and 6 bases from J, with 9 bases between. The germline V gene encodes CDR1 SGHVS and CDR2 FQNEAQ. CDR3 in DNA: TGTGCCAGCAGCTTAGCGCGGGGGGGTCAGCCCCAGCATTTT. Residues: CASSLARGGQPQHF. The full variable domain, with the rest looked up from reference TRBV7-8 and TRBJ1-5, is GAGVSQSPRYKVAKRGQDVALRCDPISGHVSLFWYQQALGQGPEFLTYFQNEAQLDKSGLPSDRFFAERPEGSVSTLKIQRTQQEDSAVYLCASSLARGGQPQHFGDGTRLSIL.

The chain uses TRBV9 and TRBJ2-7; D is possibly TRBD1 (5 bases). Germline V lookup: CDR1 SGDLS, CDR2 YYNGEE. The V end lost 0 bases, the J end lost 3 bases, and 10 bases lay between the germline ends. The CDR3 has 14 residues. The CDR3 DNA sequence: TGTGCCAGCAGCGTAGAATACGACAGCTACGAGCAGTACTTC. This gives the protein CASSVEYDSYEQYF.

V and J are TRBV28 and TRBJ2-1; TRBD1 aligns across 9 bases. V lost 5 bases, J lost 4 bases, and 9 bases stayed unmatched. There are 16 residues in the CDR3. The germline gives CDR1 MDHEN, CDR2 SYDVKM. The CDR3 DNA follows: TGTGCCAGCAGTCTCTTAGACAGGGGGGCTTACAATGAGCAGTTCTTC. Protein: CASSLLDRGAYNEQFF.